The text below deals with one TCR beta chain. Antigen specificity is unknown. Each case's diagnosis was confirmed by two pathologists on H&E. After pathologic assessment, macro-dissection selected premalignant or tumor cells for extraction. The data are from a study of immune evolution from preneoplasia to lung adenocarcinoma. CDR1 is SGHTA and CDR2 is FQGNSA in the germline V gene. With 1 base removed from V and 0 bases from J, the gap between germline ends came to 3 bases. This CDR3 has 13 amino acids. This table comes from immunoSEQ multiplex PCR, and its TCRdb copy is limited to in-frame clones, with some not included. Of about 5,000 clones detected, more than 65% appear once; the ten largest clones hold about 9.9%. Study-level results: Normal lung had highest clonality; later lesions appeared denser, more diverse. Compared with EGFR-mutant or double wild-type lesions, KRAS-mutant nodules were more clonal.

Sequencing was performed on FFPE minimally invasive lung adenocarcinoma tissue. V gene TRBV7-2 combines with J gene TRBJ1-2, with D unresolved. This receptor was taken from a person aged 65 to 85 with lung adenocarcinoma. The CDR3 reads CASSLGPNYGYTF. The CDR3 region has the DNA TGTGCCAGCAGCTTAGGACCTAACTATGGCTACACCTTC.